These 16 T cell receptor beta chains originate from one sample sequenced in a study of shared clonotypes between healthy human individuals. Method: immunoSEQ multiplex PCR; TCRdb's copy keeps in-frame clones and lacks some. Counted here are about 960,000 clones, approximately 80% occurring once; the ten biggest clones make up over 1.3%. Sequencing was done on a sample of memory CD4+ T cells sorted from blood. The sample's subset: CD45RA-negative fraction. These receptors were collected from a man between 18 and 29 years old in good health.

V gene TRBV5-5 combines with J gene TRBJ2-3; D not resolved. The CDR3 extends over 12 amino acids. Germline CDR1 reads SGHKS; CDR2 reads YYEKEE (reference sequence). V was shortened by 2 bases and J by 5 bases, with 6 bases between the two germline ends. In DNA, the CDR3 is TGTGCCAGCAGCTTCAAGGGAGATACGCAGTATTTT. The encoded protein is CASSFKGDTQYF.

Remarks on this clone: This may come from a read error, since a much larger clone is one base off. The rearrangement joins TRBV12-5 to TRBJ2-7, with 12 positions matching TRBD2. The CDR3 has 17 residues. Looked up from germline, CDR1 is LGHNT and CDR2 is FRNRAP. The CDR3 DNA follows: TGTGCTAGTAGTTTGCTGGGGACTAGCGGGTTCCCCTACGAGCAGTACTTC. This encodes CASSLLGTSGFPYEQYF. Combining the CDR3 with reference TRBV12-5 and TRBJ2-7 gives the whole variable domain DARVTQTPRHKVTEMGQEVTMRCQPILGHNTVFWYRQTMMQGLELLAYFRNRAPLDDSGMPKDRFSAEMPDATLATLKIQPSEPRDSAVYFCASSLLGTSGFPYEQYFGPGTRLTVT.

The chain links TRBV19 to TRBJ2-3; D is perhaps TRBD1 (6 bases). The CDR3 is 16 amino acids. Trimming took off 3 bases at V and 0 bases at J, with 13 bases between the two ends. Germline CDR1 and CDR2: LNHDA and SQIVND (reference sequence). The DNA for the CDR3 is TGTGCCAGTAGTATTATTGACAGGACAAGCACAGATACGCAGTATTTT. It yields the protein CASSIIDRTSTDTQYF.

In its sample, this clone was seen a few times. Other DNA sequences in this sample translate to the same CDR3. The chain links TRBV29-1 to TRBJ2-7; D uncertain. Looked up from germline, CDR1 is SQVTM and CDR2 is ANQGSEA. The CDR3 is 12 amino acids. V shed 1 base and J shed 3 bases, with 7 bases lying between them. The CDR3 protein is CSVEASGYEQYF. The DNA for the CDR3 is TGCAGCGTTGAAGCCTCGGGCTACGAGCAGTACTTC.

This rearrangement joins TRBV28 to TRBJ1-1; D unresolved. In germline, CDR1 is MDHEN, CDR2 SYDVKM. The CDR3 runs to 15 residues. The V gene lost 2 bases and the J gene lost 5 bases, with 15 bases spanning the gap. The CDR3 sequence is CASSLLRTRGTEAFF. The DNA for the CDR3 is TGTGCCAGCAGTTTACTCCGGACCCGAGGGACTGAAGCTTTCTTT.

As to this clone: A read error may produce the germline difference seen at one junction end. This chain joins TRBV5-1 and TRBJ1-4; D remains unclear. The CDR3 has 13 amino acids. Germline values: CDR1 SGHRS, CDR2 YFSETQ. The CDR3 sequence is CACRPSTNEKLFF. The CDR3 region has the DNA TGCGCCTGCAGGCCTTCAACTAATGAAAAACTGTTTTTT.

V usage is TRBV29-1 and J usage is TRBJ1-5; TRBD1 is a possible D gene (5 bases). The V gene's germline CDR1 is SQVTM and CDR2 ANQGSEA. There are 12 residues in the CDR3. V lost 4 bases to trimming and J lost 2 bases, with 6 bases between them. The CDR3 DNA is TGCAGCGTTGCGACAGGCAATCAGCCCCAGCATTTT. Protein: CSVATGNQPQHF.

Comments on this clone: This specimen includes other DNA sequences encoding the same CDR3. The rearrangement links TRBV30 to TRBJ1-5, with a weak D call TRBD1 (6 bases). The CDR3 length is 14 residues. V shed 1 base and J shed 4 bases, with 11 bases lying between them. CDR1 is GTSNPN and CDR2 is SVGIG in the germline V gene (reference sequence). The DNA for the CDR3 is TGTGCCTGGAGTGAAGGGGGGGGTAATCAGCCCCAGCATTTT. Encoded protein: CAWSEGGGNQPQHF.

As for this clone: This sample also contains other DNA sequences that code for the same CDR3. This chain links TRBV5-1 with TRBJ1-4, with D hard to call. Germline values: CDR1 SGHRS, CDR2 YFSETQ. This CDR3 region has 14 residues. Trimming left V 0 bases short and J 3 bases short, with 6 bases between. CDR3 DNA: TGCGCCAGCAGCTTGGCGGGAGCTAATGAAAAACTGTTTTTT. Residues: CASSLAGANEKLFF.

The chain uses TRBV5-6 and TRBJ1-6, with TRBD1 as a possible D gene (5 bases). In germline, CDR1 is SGHDT, CDR2 YYEEEE. The CDR3 is 15 amino acids. Trimming removed 3 bases at V and 10 bases at J, with 17 bases between. CDR3 in amino acids: CASSSRLAGRSPLHF. CDR3 nucleotides: TGTGCCAGCAGCTCCCGCCTGGCAGGGAGATCACCCCTCCACTTT.

V gene TRBV7-3 combines with J gene TRBJ2-3; 13 nucleotides agree with TRBD2. CDR3 length equals 16 residues. Trimming removed 5 bases from V and 5 bases from J; junction bases left unmatched: 7. CDR1 is SGHTA, CDR2 FQGTGA, per germline. The CDR3 protein is CASSQLAGGPVDTQYF. The CDR3 nucleotides are TGTGCCAGCAGCCAACTAGCGGGGGGGCCCGTAGATACGCAGTATTTT.

This clone came up many times. The J gene is TRBJ1-1, the V gene TRBV25-1; D is perhaps TRBD1 (6 bases). In germline, CDR1 is MGHDK, CDR2 SYGVNS. V dropped 2 bases and J dropped 0 bases, with 10 bases sitting between them. The CDR3 length is 15 residues. CDR3 region: CASSEMRGLNTEAFF. CDR3 nucleotides: TGTGCCAGCAGTGAAATGAGGGGGTTGAACACTGAAGCTTTCTTT. The whole variable domain, remainder taken from reference TRBV25-1 and TRBJ1-1, is EADIYQTPRYLVIGTGKKITLECSQTMGHDKMYWYQQDPGMELHLIHYSYGVNSTEKGDLSSESTVSRIRTEHFPLTLESARPSHTSQYLCASSEMRGLNTEAFFGQGTRLTVV.

The chain uses TRBV7-9 and TRBJ2-1; TRBD1 matches 7 bases. CDR1 is SEHNR, CDR2 FQNEAQ, per germline (reference sequence). CDR3 length: 14 amino acids. After removal of 5 bases from V and 2 bases from J, the junction contained 3 bases not matched to a gene. CDR3 amino acids: CASSPGTAYNEQFF. CDR3 bases: TGTGCCAGCAGCCCCGGGACAGCCTACAATGAGCAGTTCTTC.

This chain connects TRBV15 to TRBJ1-5, with 7 positions matching TRBD1. V lost 0 bases, J lost 0 bases, and 11 bases stayed unmatched. The length of the CDR3 is 19 residues. Germline V CDR1 and CDR2: LNHNV, YYDKDF (reference sequence). The CDR3 here is CATSRDLGGGSYSNQPQHF. CDR3 in DNA: TGTGCCACCAGCAGAGATCTAGGAGGGGGCTCATATAGCAATCAGCCCCAGCATTTT.

The CDR3 DNA sequence: TGTGCCAGCAGCCTGACAGGGGGTAAGACCCAGTACTTC. Translated, it gives CASSLTGGKTQYF. The rearrangement links TRBV11-2 to TRBJ2-5, with 9 bases fitting TRBD1. The V and J ends lost 5 bases and 6 bases, in that order; junction bases with no gene match: 4. Germline CDR1 is SGHAT and CDR2 is FQNNGV. The CDR3 runs 13 residues.

The chain's CDR3 is CASSSLAGAAYEQYF. The CDR3, as DNA: TGTGCCAGTAGTTCCCTAGCGGGGGCCGCGTACGAGCAGTACTTC. The chain recombines TRBV19 with TRBJ2-7, with TRBD2 identical over 10 bases. The germline V gene has CDR1 LNHDA and CDR2 SQIVND (reference sequence). Trimming took 5 bases from V and 4 from J; bases not matched to a gene: 8. This CDR3 has 15 residues.